Listed below are T cell receptor beta chains from one sample, sequenced in a study of blood T cells in healthy people across ages. MiXCR, applied by TCRdb to the 5' RACE reads, yields one record per CDR3 protein. The table has 600,000 to 1,000,000 distinct CDR3 sequences, 25% seen once. This sample was also put to use in a study of T cells of mothers and their children.

Sample: blood. Receptor source: a boy younger than 18 in good health. Each CDR3 is given with its conserved first and last residue. Fields, in order: clone size, CDR3 length, D gene, V gene, J gene, CDR3 protein, CDR3 DNA. A D gene is named only where the DNA matches it firmly. Only part of the rows carry a size: once, few, many, or a class if the clone is expanded.

clone size: .; CDR3 length: 11; D gene: .; V gene: TRBV20-1; J gene: TRBJ1-2; CDR3 protein: CKGGEAYGYTF; CDR3 DNA: TGCAAGGGCGGGGAGGCCTATGGCTACACCTTC
clone size: few; CDR3 length: 16; D gene: .; V gene: TRBV6-5; J gene: TRBJ1-6; CDR3 protein: CASSYSEGANNSPLHF; CDR3 DNA: TGTGCCAGCAGTTACTCGGAGGGCGCCAATAATTCACCCCTCCACTTT
clone size: few; CDR3 length: 11; D gene: .; V gene: TRBV6-2/TRBV6-3; J gene: TRBJ1-5; CDR3 protein: CTSSNGAKPHF; CDR3 DNA: TGTACCAGCAGTAACGGGGCCAAGCCGCATTTT
clone size: .; CDR3 length: 13; D gene: .; V gene: TRBV7-2; J gene: TRBJ1-1; CDR3 protein: CASRDRRNTEAFF; CDR3 DNA: TGTGCCAGCAGAGACAGGAGAAACACTGAAGCTTTCTTT
clone size: .; CDR3 length: 14; D gene: TRBD1; V gene: TRBV6-6; J gene: TRBJ2-2; CDR3 protein: CASSSGQGTGELFF; CDR3 DNA: TGTGCCAGCAGCTCGGGACAGGGTACCGGGGAGCTGTTTTTT
clone size: few; CDR3 length: 15; D gene: .; V gene: TRBV7-9; J gene: TRBJ1-1; CDR3 protein: CASSEFWGVGIEAFF; CDR3 DNA: TGTGCCAGCAGCGAATTCTGGGGGGTTGGAATTGAAGCTTTCTTT
clone size: few; CDR3 length: 14; D gene: .; V gene: TRBV28; J gene: TRBJ2-5; CDR3 protein: CASSLVGPGVTQYF; CDR3 DNA: TGTGCCAGCAGTTTGGTGGGACCGGGGGTGACCCAGTACTTC
clone size: few; CDR3 length: 14; D gene: .; V gene: TRBV27; J gene: TRBJ2-7; CDR3 protein: CASSPRRVSYEQYF; CDR3 DNA: TGTGCCAGCAGTCCTCGCAGGGTCTCCTACGAGCAGTACTTC
clone size: few; CDR3 length: 15; D gene: TRBD2; V gene: TRBV7-3; J gene: TRBJ2-4; CDR3 protein: CASSLRGGDENIQYF; CDR3 DNA: TGTGCCAGCAGCCTGCGGGGGGGGGACGAAAACATTCAGTACTTC
clone size: .; CDR3 length: 14; D gene: .; V gene: TRBV7-3; J gene: TRBJ1-1; CDR3 protein: CASREDGTNTEAFF; CDR3 DNA: TGTGCCAGCAGAGAGGACGGGACAAACACTGAAGCTTTCTTT
clone size: .; CDR3 length: 14; D gene: .; V gene: TRBV7-2; J gene: TRBJ2-7; CDR3 protein: CASSLESGSVEQYF; CDR3 DNA: TGTGCCAGCAGCTTAGAGTCAGGCTCGGTCGAGCAGTACTTC
clone size: .; CDR3 length: 12; D gene: .; V gene: TRBV7-9; J gene: TRBJ1-1; CDR3 protein: CASSFAATEAFF; CDR3 DNA: TGTGCCAGCAGCTTCGCAGCCACTGAAGCTTTCTTT
clone size: few; CDR3 length: 17; D gene: .; V gene: TRBV7-2; J gene: TRBJ2-7; CDR3 protein: CASSIGVAWGDLSEQYF; CDR3 DNA: TGTGCCAGCAGCATAGGGGTTGCTTGGGGGGACCTCTCCGAGCAGTACTTC
clone size: .; CDR3 length: 14; D gene: TRBD1; V gene: TRBV29-1; J gene: TRBJ2-3; CDR3 protein: CSATGVKGTDTQYF; CDR3 DNA: TGCAGCGCCACAGGGGTTAAGGGCACAGATACGCAGTATTTT
clone size: few; CDR3 length: 14; D gene: .; V gene: TRBV7-2; J gene: TRBJ2-5; CDR3 protein: CASSLSGSSETQYF; CDR3 DNA: TGTGCCAGCAGCTTATCGGGGTCGTCAGAGACCCAGTACTTC
clone size: few; CDR3 length: 16; D gene: .; V gene: TRBV28; J gene: TRBJ2-7; CDR3 protein: CASSPPSEYWGYEQYF; CDR3 DNA: TGTGCCAGCAGTCCCCCCAGCGAGTACTGGGGCTACGAGCAGTACTTC
clone size: few; CDR3 length: 12; D gene: .; V gene: TRBV20-1; J gene: TRBJ2-2; CDR3 protein: CSARRGPGELFF; CDR3 DNA: TGCAGTGCAAGACGGGGTCCCGGGGAGCTGTTTTTT
clone size: .; CDR3 length: 15; D gene: TRBD2; V gene: TRBV30; J gene: TRBJ2-5; CDR3 protein: CARSALAGGPKTQYF; CDR3 DNA: TGTGCCCGGAGCGCCCTAGCGGGGGGGCCGAAGACCCAGTACTTC
clone size: few; CDR3 length: 14; D gene: .; V gene: TRBV6-5; J gene: TRBJ1-2; CDR3 protein: CASSYGGGGFGYTF; CDR3 DNA: TGTGCCAGCAGTTACGGGGGAGGTGGGTTTGGCTACACCTTC
clone size: .; CDR3 length: 18; D gene: .; V gene: TRBV7-2; J gene: TRBJ1-6; CDR3 protein: CASSPFPFRQDYNSPLHF; CDR3 DNA: TGTGCCAGCAGCCCTTTCCCCTTTAGGCAGGACTATAATTCACCCCTCCACTTT
clone size: few; CDR3 length: 13; D gene: TRBD1; V gene: TRBV12-3/TRBV12-4; J gene: TRBJ2-7; CDR3 protein: CASRWTGSYEQCF; CDR3 DNA: TGTGCCAGCAGATGGACAGGCTCCTACGAGCAGTGCTTC
clone size: few; CDR3 length: 14; D gene: .; V gene: TRBV7-9; J gene: TRBJ2-5; CDR3 protein: CASSRRGAQETQYF; CDR3 DNA: TGTGCCAGCTCGCGTCGTGGGGCCCAAGAGACCCAGTACTTC
clone size: few; CDR3 length: 14; D gene: .; V gene: TRBV30; J gene: TRBJ2-3; CDR3 protein: CAWSVLLSADTQYF; CDR3 DNA: TGTGCCTGGAGTGTACTCTTATCGGCAGATACGCAGTATTTT
clone size: .; CDR3 length: 15; D gene: TRBD1; V gene: TRBV20-1; J gene: TRBJ2-2; CDR3 protein: CSASRTGENTGELFF; CDR3 DNA: TGCAGTGCTTCGAGGACAGGGGAAAACACCGGGGAGCTGTTTTTT
clone size: .; CDR3 length: 16; D gene: .; V gene: TRBV28; J gene: TRBJ1-1; CDR3 protein: CASSISPCAMNTEAFF; CDR3 DNA: TGTGCCAGCAGTATCTCCCCCTGCGCTATGAACACTGAAGCTTTCTTT
clone size: .; CDR3 length: 15; D gene: .; V gene: TRBV20-1; J gene: TRBJ1-4; CDR3 protein: CSASMAGRENEKLFF; CDR3 DNA: TGCAGTGCTAGTATGGCGGGGAGAGAGAATGAAAAACTGTTTTTT
clone size: .; CDR3 length: 16; D gene: .; V gene: TRBV4-2; J gene: TRBJ2-7; CDR3 protein: CASSQESGDGTYEQYF; CDR3 DNA: TGTGCCAGCAGCCAAGAATCAGGGGACGGAACCTACGAGCAGTACTTC
clone size: .; CDR3 length: 15; D gene: TRBD2; V gene: TRBV6-6; J gene: TRBJ2-3; CDR3 protein: CASSYSSGDTDTQYF; CDR3 DNA: TGTGCCAGCAGTTACTCTAGCGGGGACACAGATACGCAGTATTTT
clone size: few; CDR3 length: 15; D gene: .; V gene: TRBV18; J gene: TRBJ1-1; CDR3 protein: CASSPRRDSGTEAFF; CDR3 DNA: TGTGCCAGCTCACCGCGGCGTGACAGCGGGACTGAAGCTTTCTTT
clone size: .; CDR3 length: 13; D gene: .; V gene: TRBV11-2; J gene: TRBJ2-7; CDR3 protein: CASSPVTSYEQYF; CDR3 DNA: TGTGCCAGCAGCCCGGTTACCTCCTACGAGCAGTACTTC
clone size: .; CDR3 length: 12; D gene: TRBD1; V gene: TRBV20-1; J gene: TRBJ2-1; CDR3 protein: CSANRGKNEQFF; CDR3 DNA: TGCAGTGCCAACAGGGGCAAAAATGAGCAGTTCTTC
clone size: .; CDR3 length: 16; D gene: TRBD2; V gene: TRBV9; J gene: TRBJ2-1; CDR3 protein: CASRGTSGLAGVEQFF; CDR3 DNA: TGTGCCAGCAGGGGAACCTCGGGACTAGCGGGAGTCGAGCAGTTCTTC
clone size: .; CDR3 length: 11; D gene: .; V gene: TRBV24-1; J gene: TRBJ2-1; CDR3 protein: CATSDSRVRFF; CDR3 DNA: TGTGCCACCAGTGATTCCCGCGTCCGGTTCTTC
clone size: .; CDR3 length: 13; D gene: .; V gene: TRBV7-3; J gene: TRBJ1-1; CDR3 protein: CASSLNTNTEAFF; CDR3 DNA: TGTGCCAGCAGTTTGAACACGAACACTGAAGCTTTCTTT
clone size: few; CDR3 length: 15; D gene: .; V gene: TRBV28; J gene: TRBJ1-2; CDR3 protein: CASSLSGAGSYGYTF; CDR3 DNA: TGTGCCAGCAGTTTATCAGGGGCGGGATCCTATGGCTACACCTTC
clone size: few; CDR3 length: 14; D gene: TRBD1; V gene: TRBV28; J gene: TRBJ1-4; CDR3 protein: CASRITGGEEKLFF; CDR3 DNA: TGTGCCAGCAGAATAACAGGGGGGGAGGAAAAACTGTTTTTT
clone size: .; CDR3 length: 13; D gene: .; V gene: TRBV30; J gene: TRBJ1-5; CDR3 protein: CAWSSQGGRPQHF; CDR3 DNA: TGTGCCTGGAGTAGCCAGGGAGGGCGGCCCCAGCATTTT
clone size: few; CDR3 length: 15; D gene: .; V gene: TRBV3-1; J gene: TRBJ2-5; CDR3 protein: CASSQGPGEWETQYF; CDR3 DNA: TGTGCCAGCAGCCAAGGACCAGGGGAATGGGAGACCCAGTACTTC
clone size: few; CDR3 length: 13; D gene: .; V gene: TRBV14; J gene: TRBJ2-7; CDR3 protein: CASSWTNLYEQYF; CDR3 DNA: TGTGCCAGCAGCTGGACAAACCTCTACGAGCAGTACTTC
clone size: .; CDR3 length: 14; D gene: TRBD1; V gene: TRBV12-3/TRBV12-4; J gene: TRBJ2-5; CDR3 protein: CASSSQGAQETQYF; CDR3 DNA: TGTGCCAGCAGTTCGCAGGGGGCCCAAGAGACCCAGTACTTC
clone size: .; CDR3 length: 16; D gene: TRBD2; V gene: TRBV3-1; J gene: TRBJ2-5; CDR3 protein: CASISGIAGSQETQYF; CDR3 DNA: TGTGCCAGCATCAGCGGGATAGCGGGATCCCAAGAGACCCAGTACTTC
clone size: few; CDR3 length: 19; D gene: TRBD2; V gene: TRBV4-3; J gene: TRBJ2-3; CDR3 protein: CASSQEAAGGHGGTDTQYF; CDR3 DNA: TGCGCCAGCAGCCAAGAAGCAGCGGGGGGACATGGTGGCACAGATACGCAGTATTTT
clone size: .; CDR3 length: 14; D gene: .; V gene: TRBV6-5; J gene: TRBJ1-5; CDR3 protein: CASSPAGVVQPQHF; CDR3 DNA: TGTGCCAGCAGTCCCGCCGGGGTCGTGCAGCCCCAGCATTTT
clone size: .; CDR3 length: 14; D gene: .; V gene: TRBV27; J gene: TRBJ2-5; CDR3 protein: CASSSLTKRETQYF; CDR3 DNA: TGTGCCAGCAGTTCCCTGACTAAGCGGGAGACCCAGTACTTC
clone size: .; CDR3 length: 14; D gene: .; V gene: TRBV11-2; J gene: TRBJ2-5; CDR3 protein: CASSPRTIQETQYF; CDR3 DNA: TGTGCCAGCAGCCCAAGGACAATTCAAGAGACCCAGTACTTC
clone size: .; CDR3 length: 17; D gene: TRBD1; V gene: TRBV20-1; J gene: TRBJ2-7; CDR3 protein: CSARYDMDRSMIYEQYF; CDR3 DNA: TGCAGTGCTCGCTACGATATGGACAGGTCCATGATCTACGAGCAGTACTTC
clone size: .; CDR3 length: 17; D gene: TRBD1; V gene: TRBV6-5; J gene: TRBJ2-5; CDR3 protein: CASSYGQALGGGETQYF; CDR3 DNA: TGTGCCAGCAGTTACGGACAGGCGCTGGGTGGAGGAGAGACCCAGTACTTC
clone size: .; CDR3 length: 16; D gene: TRBD1; V gene: TRBV7-2; J gene: TRBJ2-3; CDR3 protein: CASSLAGDRGRDTQYF; CDR3 DNA: TGTGCCAGCAGCTTAGCGGGGGACAGGGGTCGGGATACGCAGTATTTT
clone size: few; CDR3 length: 13; D gene: .; V gene: TRBV28; J gene: TRBJ1-2; CDR3 protein: CASSIQAPYGYTF; CDR3 DNA: TGTGCCAGCTCCATCCAGGCCCCATATGGCTACACCTTC
clone size: few; CDR3 length: 13; D gene: .; V gene: TRBV6-2/TRBV6-3; J gene: TRBJ2-5; CDR3 protein: CASSLGTSETQYF; CDR3 DNA: TGTGCCAGCAGTTTAGGGACATCGGAGACCCAGTACTTC
clone size: .; CDR3 length: 16; D gene: .; V gene: TRBV7-2; J gene: TRBJ1-3; CDR3 protein: CASSTMTGASGNTIYF; CDR3 DNA: TGTGCCAGCAGCACGATGACAGGAGCCTCTGGAAACACCATATATTTT
clone size: .; CDR3 length: 14; D gene: .; V gene: TRBV11-3; J gene: TRBJ2-1; CDR3 protein: CASSLSLADNEQFF; CDR3 DNA: TGTGCCAGCAGCTTAAGTCTCGCGGACAATGAGCAGTTCTTC
clone size: few; CDR3 length: 12; D gene: TRBD2; V gene: TRBV20-1; J gene: TRBJ2-7; CDR3 protein: CSATGRYNEQYF; CDR3 DNA: TGCAGTGCTACCGGGAGGTATAACGAGCAGTACTTC
clone size: .; CDR3 length: 14; D gene: .; V gene: TRBV4-3; J gene: TRBJ1-2; CDR3 protein: CASSQDLAVYGYTF; CDR3 DNA: TGCGCCAGCAGCCAAGATCTGGCGGTGTATGGCTACACCTTC